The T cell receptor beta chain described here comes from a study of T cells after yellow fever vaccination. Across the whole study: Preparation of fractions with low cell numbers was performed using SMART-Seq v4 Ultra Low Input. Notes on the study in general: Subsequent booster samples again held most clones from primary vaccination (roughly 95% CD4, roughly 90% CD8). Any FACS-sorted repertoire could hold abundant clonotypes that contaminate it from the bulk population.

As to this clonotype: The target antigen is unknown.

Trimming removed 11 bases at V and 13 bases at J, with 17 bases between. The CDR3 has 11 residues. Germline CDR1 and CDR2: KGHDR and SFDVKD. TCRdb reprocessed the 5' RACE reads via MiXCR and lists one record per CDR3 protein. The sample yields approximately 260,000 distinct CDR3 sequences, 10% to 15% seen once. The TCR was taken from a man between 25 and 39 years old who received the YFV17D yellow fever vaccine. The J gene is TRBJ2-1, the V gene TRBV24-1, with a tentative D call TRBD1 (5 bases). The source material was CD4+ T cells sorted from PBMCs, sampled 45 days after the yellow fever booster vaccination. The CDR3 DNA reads TGTGCCATAAAGGGGCTAATTTTTCAGTTCTTC. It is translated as CAIKGLIFQFF.